Below are 11 T cell receptor beta chains sequenced from a single sample in a study of naive and memory T cell subsets. General study results and limits: Especially in CD8 cells, naive repertoires contained a few larger clonotypes, possibly CD45RA-re-expressing memory cells.

Their antigens remain unidentified. Both TRBC1 and TRBC2 were covered by a beta constant-region primer of two equimolar oligonucleotides. The ligated cDNA underwent four PCR rounds using SP2 and nested alpha and beta constant-region primers. MiXCR was run by TCRdb on the UMI-ligation and nested PCR reads, yielding one entry per CDR3 protein. The sample carries around 100,000 distinct CDR3 sequences, approximately 14% recorded once. The sample consisted of naive CD8+ T cells from blood. These receptors were taken from a human donor in good health.

The genes are TRBV4-3 and TRBJ2-3; no clear D. CDR3 length equals 16 residues. The germline CDR1 and CDR2 sequences are LGHNA and YSLEER. The V end was cut by 0 bases, the J end by 4 bases, with 14 bases between. CDR3 sequence (DNA): TGCGCCAGCAGCCAAGAGCCCGGCGTATTACCAGATACGCAGTATTTT. Translating gives CASSQEPGVLPDTQYF.

The rearrangement joins TRBV12-3 or TRBV12-4 to TRBJ2-1; perhaps TRBD1 as D (5 bases). The CDR3 runs to 14 residues. V lost 6 bases, J lost 8 bases, and 17 bases lay in between. The CDR3 protein is CASSSPLGADEQFF. The CDR3 region has the DNA TGTGCCAGCAGCTCCCCTCTAGGGGCCGATGAGCAGTTCTTC.

This clonotype was counted only a few times. The rearrangement links TRBV4-3 to TRBJ2-3; D gene unclear. There are 15 residues in the CDR3. V lost 0 bases to trimming and J lost 2 bases, with 9 bases between them. Germline values: CDR1 LGHNA, CDR2 YSLEER. CDR3 sequence (DNA): TGCGCCAGCAGCCAAGATGGCAGCCACACAGATACGCAGTATTTT. Encoded protein: CASSQDGSHTDTQYF.

The chain uses TRBV20-1 and TRBJ2-7; tentatively, D is TRBD2 (6 bases). Germline CDR1 DFQATT, CDR2 SNEGSKA (reference sequence). This CDR3 comprises 13 residues. The CDR3 nucleotides read TGCAGCGGGAGAGGGCGGAGCTCCTACGAGCAGTACTTC. This translates into CSGRGRSSYEQYF.

This clonotype was detected many times. The rearrangement joins TRBV20-1 to TRBJ2-7; D gene uncertain. This CDR3 has 12 amino acids. Trimming cost V 4 bases and J 1 base, with 8 bases left between them. Germline assignment: CDR1 DFQATT and CDR2 SNEGSKA (reference sequence). This CDR3 reads CSATTGSYEQYF. DNA for the CDR3: TGCAGTGCTACGACTGGTTCCTACGAGCAGTACTTC.

The gene calls are TRBV2 and TRBJ2-1, with TRBD2 matching over 14 bases. V shed 10 bases and J 5 bases; nucleotides not matched to a gene: 7. Germline V gene data show CDR1 as SNHLY and CDR2 as FYNNEI. The CDR3 contains 15 residues. CDR3 bases: TGTGCCACAAAGGGACTAGCGGGAGCCGACAATGAGCAGTTCTTC. Translated, it gives CATKGLAGADNEQFF.

The V call is TRBV15, the J call TRBJ2-7; 12 bases align to TRBD2. Germline CDR1 is LNHNV and CDR2 is YYDKDF (reference sequence). The CDR3 runs 13 residues. Trimming removed 8 bases from V and 5 bases from J; junction bases left unmatched: 4. The CDR3 bases are TGTGCCACCCGGACTAGCGGGACCCACGAGCAGTACTTC. Its protein product is CATRTSGTHEQYF.

This clonotype was detected many times. The chain links TRBV4-3 to TRBJ1-1; D remains ambiguous. Per the germline V gene, CDR1 is LGHNA and CDR2 is YSLEER. Trimming cost V 0 bases and J 1 base, with 12 bases left between them. The CDR3 has 16 amino acids. The CDR3 spells CASSQETTQWNTEAFF. CDR3 DNA: TGCGCCAGCAGCCAAGAAACCACCCAGTGGAACACTGAAGCTTTCTTT.

The J gene is TRBJ1-2, the V gene TRBV3-1; weak D call: TRBD1 (5 bases). The CDR3 totals 18 residues. Trimming cost V 8 bases and J 2 bases, with 27 bases left between them. CDR1 is LGHDT, CDR2 YNNKEL, per germline (reference sequence). CDR3 in amino acids: CASGRQGDLSIMNYGYTF. The CDR3 DNA is TGTGCCAGCGGGAGACAAGGGGATCTATCCATCATGAACTATGGCTACACCTTC.

V and J are TRBV19 and TRBJ1-2; D call uncertain. This CDR3 comprises 16 residues. V was pared by 5 bases and J by 2 bases, with 18 bases between. Germline V CDR1 and CDR2: LNHDA, SQIVND (reference sequence). In DNA, the CDR3 is TGTGCCAGTAGTCCCGGCGGGCAGCTTTTCAACTATGGCTACACCTTC. Encoded protein: CASSPGGQLFNYGYTF.

For this clonotype: Relative to the germline gene, one junction end is altered; a read error may explain this. This chain joins TRBV5-5 and TRBJ2-5, with 15 bases lining up with TRBD2. Germline values: CDR1 SGHKS, CDR2 YYEKEE (reference sequence). The CDR3 extends over 16 amino acids. In DNA form, the CDR3 reads TGTGCCGGCAGCATAGGACTAGCGGGAGGGCGAGAGACCCAGTACTTC. Its protein is CAGSIGLAGGRETQYF.